Sequencing of this T cell receptor (beta chain) was carried out in a study of T cells in Graves' hyperthyroidism and ophthalmopathy. Study information: At initial diagnosis, before any treatment had begun, peripheral blood was obtained.

Notes on the study in general: In the analysis, a 13 V-J model separated ophthalmopathy from stable hyperthyroidism. Most expanded thyroid clonotypes above 0.001 recurred in blood.

This clonotype was seen a handful of times. What it recognizes is unknown. The CDR3 regions of TCR beta were amplified from RNA transcripts. RT-PCR in the first round (using the HTBI primer set) targeted the TCR CDR3. TCRdb re-analysed the multiplex PCR reads in MiXCR, keeping a single row per CDR3 protein. The sample records approximately 260,000 distinct CDR3 sequences, around 15% being singletons. Patients with uncontrolled infections, other autoimmune diseases, pregnancy or lactation were excluded. The receptor comes from a woman between 50 and 59 years old with Graves' hyperthyroidism that later progressed to Graves' ophthalmopathy. Sequencing was performed on blood.

The CDR3 here is CASSLVGLVTGELFF. CDR3 sequence (DNA): TGCGCCAGCAGCTTGGTGGGGCTGGTCACCGGGGAGCTGTTTTTT. V and J are TRBV5-1 and TRBJ2-2, with a possible D match to TRBD1 (5 bases). Germline V CDR1 and CDR2: SGHRS, YFSETQ. The V gene lost 0 bases and the J gene lost 4 bases, with 10 bases spanning the gap. This CDR3 has 15 amino acids.